Detailed here is one TCR beta chain. No antigen is known for it. The V gene lost 5 bases and the J gene lost 8 bases, with 16 bases spanning the gap. The CDR3 extends over 14 amino acids. Germline CDR1 is MNHEY and CDR2 is SVGAGI. Primers for the PCR totalled 60 Vbeta and 13 Jbeta. Produced via immunoSEQ multiplex PCR; TCRdb's table is partial and in-frame only. The sample consists of about 100,000 clones, 60% to 80% of them appearing once. This entry comes from a study of cytomegalovirus exposure and HLA in healthy donors. Study outcomes and limitations: Segments of the TCR beta V type were, in most cases, productive about 90% or about 30% of the time in an earlier analysis.

The sample was PBMCs. The TCR sequence derives from a woman aged 55-70 years in good health and CMV-seropositive. The J gene is TRBJ2-1, the V gene TRBV6-5; possible D gene TRBD2, 6 bases. The CDR3 here is CASSPLRRAHEQFF. CDR3 sequence (DNA): TGTGCCAGCAGTCCTCTACGGAGGGCCCATGAGCAGTTCTTC.